This is a list of T cell receptor beta chains from one sample in a study of memory CD4+ T cells and cytomegalovirus serostatus. Assay used: immunoSEQ multiplex PCR; TCRdb lists only in-frame clones, some missing. The sample carries about 75,000 clones, approximately 78% recorded once. The specimen sequenced was memory CD4+ T cells from blood. The receptors stem from an adult in good health and CMV-seropositive. The CDR3 runs from the conserved cysteine through the conserved F or W. D genes are given only for firm matches. Size is omitted from some rows. Given values are once, few, many or a class for expanded clones.

>TRBD1|TRBV19|TRBJ1-3|-
TGTGCCAGTAGTTTTCGCGTTCGGACAGGGGTGAGAAACACCATATATTTT
CASSFRVRTGVRNTIYF
>-|TRBV7-6|TRBJ2-3|-
TGTGCCAGCAGCTTAGAAGGAAGAAGAACGCAGTATTTT
CASSLEGRRTQYF
>-|TRBV15|TRBJ1-3|-
TGTGCCACCAGCACTGGCCACTCTGGAAACACCATATATTTT
CATSTGHSGNTIYF
>-|TRBV9|TRBJ1-2|-
TGTGCCAGCAGCGTAGGTGGAGCCTTGGCCCACTATGGCTACACCTTC
CASSVGGALAHYGYTF
>-|TRBV6-5|TRBJ1-3|few
TGTGCCAGCAGTTCCCCCGAGGGGGGCCCTGGAAACACCATATATTTT
CASSSPEGGPGNTIYF
>-|TRBV7-2|TRBJ2-5|-
TGTGCCAGCAGCTCACGAAGGGGGTATAGGGGACAAGAGACCCAGTACTTC
CASSSRRGYRGQETQYF
>-|TRBV15|TRBJ1-5|-
TGTGCCACCAGCAGAGATGGCAGGGAAAATCAGCCCCAGCATTTT
CATSRDGRENQPQHF
>-|TRBV30|TRBJ1-4|-
TGTGCCTGGAGTGTCGGGGTCGCTGATGAAAAACTGTTTTTT
CAWSVGVADEKLFF
>-|TRBV5-1|TRBJ2-1|-
TGCGCCAGCAGCTTCGAGGAGAATGAGCAGTTCTTC
CASSFEENEQFF
>-|TRBV5-6|TRBJ1-2|-
TGTGCCAGCAGTCCCGGCCGCTACTATGGCTACACCTTC
CASSPGRYYGYTF
>-|TRBV5-4|TRBJ1-1|-
TGTGCCAGCAGCCCGGGGGGCAGATCGGGAGGCACTGAAGCTTTCTTT
CASSPGGRSGGTEAFF
>TRBD2|TRBV2|TRBJ2-1|-
TGTGCCAGCAGTGAAGCGCTGGGACTAGCGAATGAGCAGTTCTTC
CASSEALGLANEQFF
>TRBD1|TRBV5-1|TRBJ2-7|-
TGCGCCAGCAGGTTCGGACAGGACGCCTCCTACGAGCAGTACTTC
CASRFGQDASYEQYF
>-|TRBV29-1|TRBJ1-1|-
TGCAGCGTCCTACCGAACAGGGCATTGACTGAAGCTTTCTTT
CSVLPNRALTEAFF
>-|TRBV11-3|TRBJ1-1|-
TGTGCCAGCAGCTTAGTTATGAACACTGAAGCTTTCTTT
CASSLVMNTEAFF
>-|TRBV6-6|TRBJ2-7|-
TGTGCCAGCAGTTCTCCGGGTGACGGCCGCTACGAGCAGTACTTC
CASSSPGDGRYEQYF
>-|TRBV7-6|TRBJ1-1|few
TGTGCCAGCAGCCGAGGACTGGGGACTGAAGCTTTCTTT
CASSRGLGTEAFF
>-|TRBV5-3|TRBJ1-4|-
TGTGCCAGAAGCTTGGGGCTCAAATTCACCCAAACTAATGAAAAACTGTTTTTT
CARSLGLKFTQTNEKLFF
>-|TRBV7-2|TRBJ1-3|-
TGTGCCAGCAGCCCGAGGACAGCTACTTCTGGAAACACCATATATTTT
CASSPRTATSGNTIYF
>-|TRBV5-8|TRBJ1-2|-
TGTGCCAGCAGCCGGGGACGGATCCTCTATGGCTACACCTTC
CASSRGRILYGYTF
>TRBD2|TRBV2|TRBJ2-5|-
TGTGCCAGCAGACCCGGACTAGCGGGAGAGACCCAGTACTTC
CASRPGLAGETQYF
>-|TRBV6-1|TRBJ1-5|once
TGTGCCAGCAGTGAGGGTGGAACGGACAATCAGCCCCAGCATTTT
CASSEGGTDNQPQHF
>TRBD1|TRBV10-3|TRBJ2-1|-
TGTGCCATCAGTGAACGGGACAGATCCACCTACAATGAGCAGTTCTTC
CAISERDRSTYNEQFF
>TRBD1|TRBV2|TRBJ1-5|-
TGTGCCAGCAGTCCGGGGACAGGGTGGGATCAGCCCCAGCATTTT
CASSPGTGWDQPQHF
>TRBD1|TRBV28|TRBJ1-5|many
TGTGCCAGCAGAATGACAGGGGGCGACAATCAGCCCCAGCATTTT
CASRMTGGDNQPQHF
>-|TRBV13|TRBJ1-1|few
TGTGCCAGCAGCGTGCCTCCCATGAACACTGAAGCTTTCTTT
CASSVPPMNTEAFF
>-|TRBV7-2|TRBJ2-3|-
TGTGCCAGCAGCTCTCTGGGACGAACAGATACGCAGTATTTT
CASSSLGRTDTQYF